A selection of T cell receptor beta chains follows, all from one sample in a study of T cells after yellow fever vaccination. TCRdb analysed the 5' RACE reads with MiXCR anew, one entry per CDR3 protein. The repertoire includes 610,000 or so distinct CDR3 sequences, 10% to 15% of them detected once, and about 16% sits in the top ten. Specimen: PBMCs, collected on the day of the yellow fever booster vaccination. Receptor source: a man under 40 who received the YFV17D yellow fever vaccine. Each CDR3 is given with its conserved first and last residue. The D gene is left open where the match is weak. Clone size appears in some rows only: once, few, many, or a class for an expanded clone.

cdr3_nt cdr3_aa clone_size v_call cdr3_length j_call d_call
TGTGCCAGCAGCTTGAGACGGGACGGATACTACGAGCAGTACTTC CASSLRRDGYYEQYF few TRBV7-2 15 TRBJ2-7 .
TGCGCCAGCAGCCGGGGGAACCAAGCCGGGGAGCTGTTTTTT CASSRGNQAGELFF . TRBV5-1 14 TRBJ2-2 .
TGTGCCAGCACCCGCCGGGTTCAAACCTACGAGCAGTACTTC CASTRRVQTYEQYF . TRBV27 14 TRBJ2-7 .
TGTGCCAGCAGTTTTGGTAGCTTGATCTACGAGCAGTACTTC CASSFGSLIYEQYF few TRBV28 14 TRBJ2-7 .
TGTGCCAGCAATAAGCCTTACTATGGCTACACCTTC CASNKPYYGYTF . TRBV6-2/TRBV6-3 12 TRBJ1-2 .
TGCGCCAGCAGCTTGGATAGGGGCAACTACGAGCAGTACTTC CASSLDRGNYEQYF . TRBV5-1 14 TRBJ2-7 .
TGTGCCACCAGCAGAGTCCCCACCGGGGAGCTGTTTTTT CATSRVPTGELFF few TRBV15 13 TRBJ2-2 .
TGCGCCAGCAGCATGGGACAGGGAGAAAACGAGCAGTACTTC CASSMGQGENEQYF . TRBV5-1 14 TRBJ2-7 TRBD1
TGCAGTGCTATCCGACAGAATCCAGGGCAGTACTTC CSAIRQNPGQYF . TRBV20-1 12 TRBJ2-7 .
TGTGCCAGCCTAAATCTCGCCAGCCAAGAGACCCAGTACTTC CASLNLASQETQYF few TRBV21-1 14 TRBJ2-5 .
TGTGCCAGCAGTCCCTATCAGGTCCCCGGCACAGATACGCAGTATTTT CASSPYQVPGTDTQYF few TRBV27 16 TRBJ2-3 .
TGCAGTGCCACCGTGGACGGGAACACTGAAGCTTTCTTT CSATVDGNTEAFF . TRBV20-1 13 TRBJ1-1 .
TGTGCTAGTGGTTTGGTAGGCGTGCTGAACCAACAGTTCTTC CASGLVGVLNQQFF . TRBV12-5 14 TRBJ2-1 .
TGCGCCAGCAGCCAAGATGAGCTAGCGGGAGGGAATACGCAGTATTTT CASSQDELAGGNTQYF few TRBV4-1 16 TRBJ2-3 TRBD2
TGTGCCAGCAGCTTAGTGGGACTAGCCCAAGAGACCCAGTACTTC CASSLVGLAQETQYF . TRBV7-9 15 TRBJ2-5 TRBD2